This TCR beta chain was identified during a study of blood T cell repertoires in COVID-19. About the study: There were acute and convalescent COVID-19 samples, and they came from the United States, Italy and Spain. PBMCs, B-cell-depleted T cells, or T cells provided the cDNA or gDNA that made up the material.

The authors' processing: Estimation of nucleated cell counts relied on the amplification of reference gene primers. Repertoires were generated with immunoSEQ multiplex PCR, while TCRdb's copy carries only in-frame clones and drops some. V and J calls and clone size are copied from that table; D and trimming were computed from the DNA. The profile shows over 100,000 clones, about 89% of them singletons. The CDR3 runs 18 residues. Germline V CDR1 and CDR2: SGHNT, YENEEA. The V gene end was trimmed by 1 base and the J gene end by 7 bases; junction bases not matched to a gene: 8. Material for sequencing was peripheral blood. The rearrangement uses TRBV11-3 and TRBJ2-2; 14 bases align to TRBD2. The TCR originated in a human donor with acute or convalescent COVID-19. The donor label of this sample is uncertain. The CDR3 spells CASSLAGLAGGPGGELFF. For the CDR3, the DNA is TGTGCCAGCAGCTTAGCCGGACTAGCGGGGGGTCCTGGCGGGGAGCTGTTTTTT.